These 31 T cell receptor beta chains were all obtained from the same sample, sequenced in a study of multiple sclerosis patients with progressive multifocal leukoencephalopathy (dated by TCRdb to about 2019). Libraries came from the immunoSEQ multiplex PCR assay. What TCRdb holds here is the immuneACCESS table cut down to in-frame rearrangements. Part of the clones is not present; checked against another copy, under half of the missing clones reflect an unresolved V gene, and the others are unexplained. The sample includes some 31,000 clones, with over 85% observed a single time. 1.5% of the sample comes from the top ten. The time point label corresponds to: five to six months of natalizumab therapy. The label giving this sample's treatment or condition can be read as: on natalizumab therapy at sampling. The sequences come from PBMCs, collected from a patient treated with natalizumab. The receptor set was obtained from a human donor with multiple sclerosis.

The chain joins TRBV28 to TRBJ1-2, with D possibly TRBD1 on 6 matching bases. Germline V gives CDR1 MDHEN, CDR2 SYDVKM. The CDR3 contains 17 residues. The germline V and J ends were trimmed by 5 bases and 8 bases, with 27 bases remaining between them. The CDR3 DNA follows: TGTGCCAGCAGTCCAGGCCTTAACAGGGATCCGTCTCGCGGCTACACCTTC. Its translation: CASSPGLNRDPSRGYTF.

The chain joins TRBV14 to TRBJ2-1, with 8 bases that match TRBD1. Trimming removed 4 bases from V and 7 bases from J; junction bases left unmatched: 9. The V gene's germline CDR1 is SGHDN and CDR2 FVKESK. The CDR3 has 15 amino acids. The CDR3: CASSLNRDRRNEQFF. Written as DNA, the CDR3 is TGTGCCAGCAGCCTAAACCGGGACAGGCGTAATGAGCAGTTCTTC. Supplemented by reference TRBV14 and TRBJ2-1, the full variable domain reads EAGVTQFPSHSVIEKGQTVTLRCDPISGHDNLYWYRRVMGKEIKFLLHFVKESKQDESGMPNNRFLAERTGGTYSTLKVQPAELEDSGVYFCASSLNRDRRNEQFFGPGTRLTVL.

J is TRBJ2-1 and V is TRBV7-6; tentative D call: TRBD1 (6 bases). CDR1 SGHVS and CDR2 FNYEAQ come from the germline V gene. The CDR3 consists of 14 residues. The V end was cut by 5 bases, the J end by 8 bases, with 16 bases between. The CDR3 DNA reads as TGTGCCAGCAGCGGCGAAGGCTCAGGGGATGAGCAGTTCTTC. This codes for CASSGEGSGDEQFF.

This clone was picked up a small number of times. The chain combines TRBV7-9 with TRBJ1-1; D ambiguous. CDR3 length: 13 residues. Trimming left V 1 base short and J 11 bases short, with 14 bases between. CDR1 is SEHNR, CDR2 FQNEAQ, per germline (reference sequence). The CDR3 region is CASSLVQRADAFF. The CDR3 bases are TGTGCCAGCAGCTTAGTTCAGAGGGCGGACGCTTTCTTT.

The DNA of the CDR3 is TGTGCCAGCAGCCACCGGGGCGACTATGGCTACACCTTC. It codes for CASSHRGDYGYTF. The rearrangement joins TRBV11-2 to TRBJ1-2; D perhaps matches TRBD1 (5 bases). This CDR3 has 13 amino acids. Trimming left V 5 bases short and J 3 bases short, with 10 bases between. CDR1 is SGHAT and CDR2 is FQNNGV in the germline V gene.

This chain joins TRBV5-6 and TRBJ2-1; 8 bases agree with TRBD2. Germline loops: CDR1 SGHDT, CDR2 YYEEEE. Trimming removed 4 bases from V and 2 bases from J; junction bases left unmatched: 8. The CDR3 runs 16 residues. CDR3 loop: CASSGYTSGTYNEQFF. For the CDR3, the DNA is TGTGCCAGCAGCGGGTACACTAGCGGAACCTACAATGAGCAGTTCTTC.

V and J are TRBV7-2 and TRBJ1-1, with 7 nucleotides matching TRBD1. Germline CDR1 SGHTA, CDR2 FQGNSA. The trim removed 5 bases at V and 5 bases at J, leaving 8 bases unmatched. This CDR3 has 14 amino acids. CDR3 region: CASSPRQGGTEAFF. CDR3 bases: TGTGCCAGCAGCCCGAGACAGGGAGGGACTGAAGCTTTCTTT.

The genes are TRBV15 and TRBJ1-1; D unclear. The CDR3 sequence is 13 residues long. CDR1 is LNHNV, CDR2 YYDKDF, per germline (reference sequence). V was pared by 4 bases and J by 6 bases, with 12 bases between. Here the CDR3 DNA reads TGTGCCACCAGCACCTTCGGGGAGGCTGAAGCTTTCTTT. Protein product: CATSTFGEAEAFF.

The J gene is TRBJ2-2, the V gene TRBV25-1, with D possibly TRBD2 on 7 matching bases. Trimming took off 0 bases at V and 7 bases at J, with 12 bases between the two ends. Germline loops: CDR1 MGHDK, CDR2 SYGVNS. The CDR3 totals 15 residues. The CDR3 loop reads CASSEYGRGVGELFF. CDR3 nucleotides: TGTGCCAGCAGTGAATATGGGAGGGGGGTCGGGGAGCTGTTTTTT. The entire variable domain, with the rest obtained from reference TRBV25-1 and TRBJ2-2, is as follows: EADIYQTPRYLVIGTGKKITLECSQTMGHDKMYWYQQDPGMELHLIHYSYGVNSTEKGDLSSESTVSRIRTEHFPLTLESARPSHTSQYLCASSEYGRGVGELFFGEGSRLTVL.

The chain recombines TRBV15 with TRBJ1-6; 8 positions match TRBD1. This CDR3 has 18 residues. V dropped 0 bases and J dropped 7; count of bases not matched to a gene: 11. Looked up from germline, CDR1 is LNHNV and CDR2 is YYDKDF (reference sequence). Here the CDR3 reads CATSRDLSRTGMNSPLHF. The CDR3 DNA reads as TGTGCCACCAGCAGAGATCTATCCCGGACAGGGATGAATTCACCCCTCCACTTT.

The chain links TRBV27 to TRBJ2-2, with D unclear. The germline CDR1 and CDR2 sequences are MNHEY and SMNVEV (reference sequence). This CDR3 is built from 19 residues. Between the trimmed V and J ends, which lost 5 bases and 0 bases, there was a span of 22 bases. The CDR3 DNA sequence: TGTGCCAGCAGTCTAACCCCCTTCAGGAACCCTCCGAACACCGGGGAGCTGTTTTTT. It is translated as CASSLTPFRNPPNTGELFF.

This sequence joins TRBV27 and TRBJ1-3, with 8 positions matching TRBD1. V dropped 5 bases and J dropped 2; count of bases not matched to a gene: 5. Germline loops: CDR1 MNHEY, CDR2 SMNVEV (reference sequence). The CDR3 length is 15 residues. DNA of the CDR3: TGTGCCAGCAGTATCACAGGGGGTACTGGAAACACCATATATTTT. Its translation is CASSITGGTGNTIYF.

The chain is built from TRBV30 and TRBJ2-5; 8 nucleotides match TRBD1. The J call may be faulty, since TRBJ2-7 better matches the DNA end. Germline lookup yields CDR1 GTSNPN and CDR2 SVGIG (reference sequence). CDR3 length: 11 residues. DNA of the CDR3: TGTGCCTGGTCGCAGGGGGCCGAGCAGTACTTC. This codes for CAWSQGAEQYF.

The chain's CDR3 is CASSLLAATDQPQHF. The DNA for the CDR3 is TGCGCCAGCAGTTTGTTGGCCGCTACTGATCAGCCCCAGCATTTT. V is TRBV4-1 and J is TRBJ1-5; D gene uncertain. Trimming pared 6 bases from V and 5 bases from J, leaving 17 bases between. The CDR3 has 15 residues. Germline CDR1 MGHRA, CDR2 YSYEKL.

The genes are TRBV19 and TRBJ1-4; 9 positions match TRBD1. The length of the CDR3 is 16 residues. J was trimmed by 8 bases and V by 5 bases; bases with no gene match: 12. Germline lookup yields CDR1 LNHDA and CDR2 SQIVND (reference sequence). The CDR3 DNA sequence: TGTGCCAGTAGTTCGAACCCGGACAGGGGATACGAAAAACTGTTTTTT. It translates to CASSSNPDRGYEKLFF. The full variable domain, rest sourced from reference TRBV19 and TRBJ1-4, is DGGITQSPKYLFRKEGQNVTLSCEQNLNHDAMYWYRQDPGQGLRLIYYSQIVNDFQKGDIAEGYSVSREKKESFPLTVTSAQKNPTAFYLCASSSNPDRGYEKLFFGSGTQLSVL.

The chain joins TRBV28 to TRBJ2-7; 7 bases line up with TRBD1. The V segment lost 2 bases and the J segment 7 bases; nucleotides outside the gene matches: 8. This CDR3 has 14 amino acids. Looked up from germline, CDR1 is MDHEN and CDR2 is SYDVKM. In nucleotides, the CDR3 is TGTGCCAGCAGTTTAGTGGGACAGATCCTTGAGCAGTACTTC. Translation gives CASSLVGQILEQYF.

The chain employs TRBV4-3 and TRBJ2-7, with D perhaps TRBD2 (6 bases). Trimming removed 4 bases from V and 0 bases from J, with 13 bases in between. The CDR3 is 15 residues long. Germline lookup yields CDR1 LGHNA and CDR2 YSLEER. The DNA of the CDR3 is TGCGCCAGCAGCCCCGACGGTAGCGGCTCCTACGAGCAGTACTTC. Residues: CASSPDGSGSYEQYF.

The CDR3 here is CASSRSPRGYEQFF. The CDR3 DNA reads TGTGCCAGCAGTCGGAGTCCCAGGGGTTATGAGCAGTTCTTC. This chain uses TRBV28 with TRBJ2-1; D is possibly TRBD1 (6 bases). Germline assignment: CDR1 MDHEN and CDR2 SYDVKM. This CDR3 spans 14 amino acids. Trimming pared 5 bases from V and 8 bases from J, leaving 16 bases between.

This clone was counted once. The chain recombines TRBV27 with TRBJ1-1; D gene unclear. Germline CDR1 is MNHEY and CDR2 is SMNVEV (reference sequence). This CDR3 has 13 residues. V lost 0 bases and J 5 bases, leaving 7 bases between the germline ends. In nucleotides, the CDR3 is TGTGCCAGCAGTTTATCGGCCAGAACTGAAGCTTTCTTT. Its protein product is CASSLSARTEAFF.

This clone was seen only once. This rearrangement joins TRBV2 to TRBJ1-6, with TRBD1 as a possible D gene (5 bases). Trimming pared 1 base from V and 7 bases from J, leaving 14 bases between. CDR3 length: 16 amino acids. Germline V gives CDR1 SNHLY, CDR2 FYNNEI. The CDR3 nucleotides read TGTGCCAGCAGTGAAGATACGGGACGGCTAAATTCACCCCTCCACTTT. Amino acid sequence: CASSEDTGRLNSPLHF. Full variable domain (remainder filled in from reference TRBV2 and TRBJ1-6): EPEVTQTPSHQVTQMGQEVILRCVPISNHLYFYWYRQILGQKVEFLVSFYNNEISEKSEIFDDQFSVERPDGSNFTLKIRSTKLEDSAMYFCASSEDTGRLNSPLHFGNGTRLTVT.

The chain is built from TRBV29-1 and TRBJ1-1; 7 bases map to TRBD1. The CDR3 is 13 residues long. The germline CDR1 and CDR2 sequences are SQVTM and ANQGSEA. The ends lost 6 bases at V and 2 bases at J; junction bases unmatched: 6. The CDR3 is CSVADRSNTEAFF. CDR3 nucleotide sequence: TGCAGCGTGGCGGACAGGAGTAACACTGAAGCTTTCTTT.

In DNA, the CDR3 is TGCGCCAGCAGCCAAGATTGGGCTAGAAAGGGCGAGCAGTACTTC. It translates to CASSQDWARKGEQYF. The chain uses TRBV4-3 and TRBJ2-7; no reliable D call. V dropped 0 bases and J dropped 6 bases, with 15 bases sitting between them. The CDR3 contains 15 residues. The germline V gene has CDR1 LGHNA and CDR2 YSLEER.

The chain recombines TRBV27 with TRBJ2-5; TRBD1 might be the D (5 bases). CDR1 is MNHEY and CDR2 is SMNVEV in the germline V gene (reference sequence). This CDR3 comprises 15 residues. V was clipped by 0 bases and J by 7 bases, with 15 bases between them. The CDR3 reads CASSLSSTVQGTQYF. CDR3 sequence (DNA): TGTGCCAGCAGTTTATCGTCAACAGTTCAGGGGACCCAGTACTTC.

This chain joins TRBV7-8 and TRBJ2-5; TRBD2 might be the D (5 bases). Judging by the DNA end, TRBJ2-7 fits better; the J call may be wrong. The CDR3 is made up of 13 amino acids. Germline CDR1 reads SGHVS; CDR2 reads FQNEAQ. The CDR3 loop is CASSFAGSYEQYF. In nucleotides, the CDR3 is TGTGCCAGCAGCTTCGCGGGTTCCTACGAGCAGTACTTC.

This clone was observed a few times. The chain joins TRBV7-9 to TRBJ2-2, with D possibly TRBD2 on 6 matching bases. Per germline, CDR1 SEHNR and CDR2 FQNEAQ (reference sequence). With 10 bases removed from V and 4 bases from J, the gap between germline ends came to 10 bases. There are 12 residues in the CDR3. The CDR3 reads CATLGGTGELFF. CDR3 DNA: TGTGCCACCCTGGGAGGCACCGGGGAGCTGTTTTTT.

The chain employs TRBV7-2 and TRBJ1-5; 7 bases are a match to TRBD1. Germline loops: CDR1 SGHTA, CDR2 FQGNSA. The CDR3 extends over 15 amino acids. V lost 5 bases to trimming and J lost 4 bases; unmatched junction nucleotides: 8. The CDR3 DNA reads as TGTGCCAGCAGCGAAGGGACAGCTACGAATCAGCCCCAGCATTTT. Amino acids: CASSEGTATNQPQHF.

The chain links TRBV29-1 to TRBJ2-7; D unresolved. CDR3 length equals 13 residues. Germline CDR1 reads SQVTM; CDR2 reads ANQGSEA. Trimming pared 4 bases from V and 0 bases from J, leaving 10 bases between. In nucleotides, the CDR3 is TGCAGCGTTGTAGTGGGAAACTCCTACGAGCAGTACTTC. It codes for CSVVVGNSYEQYF.

The V gene is TRBV4-1, the J gene TRBJ1-2, with D perhaps TRBD1 (5 bases). With 0 bases removed from V and 2 bases from J, the gap between germline ends came to 13 bases. This CDR3 comprises 16 residues. CDR1 is MGHRA and CDR2 is YSYEKL in the germline V gene. CDR3 coding DNA: TGCGCCAGCAGCCAAGATAAAGACAGACCCAACTATGGCTACACCTTC. Translated: CASSQDKDRPNYGYTF.

V usage is TRBV11-3 and J usage is TRBJ2-3, with a tentative D call TRBD1 (5 bases). This CDR3 is built from 12 residues. CDR1 and CDR2 from the germline V gene are SGHNT and YENEEA. V lost 6 bases and J 5 bases, leaving 9 bases between the germline ends. The CDR3 bases are TGTGCCAGCAGGGGGCAAGGAGATACGCAGTATTTT. It codes for CASRGQGDTQYF.

J is TRBJ2-5 and V is TRBV27; weak D call: TRBD1 (8 bases). Trimming left V 4 bases short and J 5 bases short, with 17 bases between. CDR3 size: 15 residues. Germline values: CDR1 MNHEY, CDR2 SMNVEV (reference sequence). CDR3 amino acids: CASSSGRGRGETQYF. The CDR3 DNA follows: TGTGCCAGCAGTTCGGGCAGGGGGCGGGGGGAGACCCAGTACTTC.

This chain uses TRBV27 with TRBJ1-4, with D unclear. From germline, CDR1 is MNHEY and CDR2 SMNVEV (reference sequence). The CDR3 contains 13 residues. V was cut by 5 bases and J by 5 bases, with 9 bases left in between. CDR3 sequence reads: CASSSRTNEKLFF. CDR3 coding DNA: TGTGCCAGCAGTAGTCGGACGAATGAAAAACTGTTTTTT.